These 29 T cell receptor beta chains share one sample of origin, sequenced in a study of OX40 agonist ivuxolimab in advanced cancers. Assay: immunoSEQ multiplex PCR; the TCRdb copy retains only in-frame clones and omits some. The sample has approximately 99,000 clones, roughly 90% seen once; the top ten hold over 0.6%. The sequenced sample was CD4+ or CD8+ T cells sorted from blood, obtained in a trial of the OX40 agonist ivuxolimab. The receptors were gathered from an adult with an advanced solid tumor such as melanoma, head and neck, liver or kidney cancer.

The chain is built from TRBV7-8 and TRBJ1-2, with 8 bases aligning to TRBD1. Germline V gives CDR1 SGHVS, CDR2 FQNEAQ. V trimming: 5 bases; J trimming: 5 bases; junction bases outside the gene matches: 7. The CDR3 covers 14 residues. CDR3 sequence: CASSLTDRAYGYTF. As DNA, the CDR3 is TGTGCCAGCAGCCTAACGGACAGGGCATATGGCTACACCTTC. Together with reference TRBV7-8 and TRBJ1-2, the CDR3 gives the full variable domain: GAGVSQSPRYKVAKRGQDVALRCDPISGHVSLFWYQQALGQGPEFLTYFQNEAQLDKSGLPSDRFFAERPEGSVSTLKIQRTQQEDSAVYLCASSLTDRAYGYTFGSGTRLTVV.

J is TRBJ2-7 and V is TRBV6-6; no clear D. The CDR3 runs 14 residues. Trimming stripped 2 bases from V and 6 bases from J, with 14 bases between. The germline V gene encodes CDR1 MNHNY and CDR2 SVGAGI (reference sequence). CDR3 in amino acids: CASSYTSLSGEQYF. CDR3 bases: TGTGCCAGCAGTTACACGAGCCTCTCAGGCGAGCAGTACTTC.

The CDR3 reads CASSKTDYGYTF. The DNA of the CDR3 is TGCGCCAGCAGCAAGACAGACTATGGCTACACCTTC. The rearrangement links TRBV5-1 to TRBJ1-2; TRBD1 might be the D (5 bases). The CDR3 runs to 12 residues. The ends were cut back, 4 bases at V and 3 bases at J, with 7 bases in the middle. Germline-derived CDR1 and CDR2 are SGHRS and YFSETQ. Full variable domain (missing parts from reference TRBV5-1 and TRBJ1-2): KAGVTQTPRYLIKTRGQQVTLSCSPISGHRSVSWYQQTPGQGLQFLFEYFSETQRNKGNFPGRFSGRQFSNSRSEMNVSTLELGDSALYLCASSKTDYGYTFGSGTRLTVV.

The CDR3 region is CASSEQGGDQPQHF. DNA of the CDR3: TGTGCCAGCAGTGAACAGGGAGGTGATCAGCCCCAGCATTTT. V is TRBV6-1 and J is TRBJ1-5; D perhaps matches TRBD1 (5 bases). The CDR3 totals 14 residues. The ends were cut back, 2 bases at V and 5 bases at J, with 10 bases in the middle. Per germline, CDR1 MNHNS and CDR2 SASEGT.

The chain joins TRBV6-5 to TRBJ1-1; D unresolved. The V gene's germline CDR1 is MNHEY and CDR2 SVGAGI. V shed 6 bases and J shed 8 bases, with 10 bases lying between them. The CDR3 runs 11 residues. CDR3 nucleotides: TGTGCCAGCAGGCAAAACGAAGAAGCTTTCTTT. It encodes CASRQNEEAFF.

V and J are TRBV2 and TRBJ2-5; the D call may be TRBD1 or TRBD2 (5 bases each). Trimming left V 4 bases short and J 4 bases short, with 10 bases between. CDR1 is SNHLY and CDR2 is FYNNEI in the germline V gene. This CDR3 is built from 13 residues. The CDR3: CASSGGAGETQYF. DNA of the CDR3: TGTGCCAGCAGTGGAGGGGCCGGAGAGACCCAGTACTTC.

The chain joins TRBV5-8 to TRBJ2-3; unclear D gene. This CDR3 region has 14 residues. V was cut by 1 base and J by 2 bases, with 8 bases left in between. Germline V gene lookup returns CDR1 SGHTS and CDR2 YDEGEE. This CDR3 reads CASSLSPSTDTQYF. DNA of the CDR3: TGTGCCAGCAGCTTGTCTCCGTCCACAGATACGCAGTATTTT.

This clone was picked up one time. The CDR3 coding sequence is TGTGCCAGCAGCACCAGCACAGGAGTTTGCAATCAGCCCCAGCATTTT. This codes for CASSTSTGVCNQPQHF. The rearrangement uses TRBV21-1 and TRBJ1-5; TRBD1 is the table's D call and was not checked against the DNA. TRBV21-1 has pseudogene status. The CDR3 is 16 amino acids.

This chain links TRBV11-3 with TRBJ2-6; D is ambiguous. V lost 6 bases, J lost 0 bases, and 9 bases lay in between. Germline V lookup: CDR1 SGHNT, CDR2 YENEEA. CDR3 size: 15 residues. CDR3 protein: CASSKGFSGANVLTF. DNA for the CDR3: TGTGCCAGCAGTAAAGGCTTCTCTGGGGCCAACGTCCTGACTTTC. Combining the CDR3 with reference TRBV11-3 and TRBJ2-6 gives the whole variable domain EAGVVQSPRYKIIEKKQPVAFWCNPISGHNTLYWYLQNLGQGPELLIRYENEEAVDDSQLPKDRFSAERLKGVDSTLKIQPAELGDSAVYLCASSKGFSGANVLTFGAGSRLTVL.

This clone has a handful of counts. The genes are TRBV11-3 and TRBJ2-1; D may be TRBD2 (6 bases). Trimming removed 3 bases from V and 7 bases from J, with 19 bases in between. The CDR3 consists of 16 residues. Per the germline V gene, CDR1 is SGHNT and CDR2 is YENEEA. The CDR3 DNA reads as TGTGCCAGCAGCTTTATAGCGGATACGAACGTAAATGAGCAGTTCTTC. Its protein product is CASSFIADTNVNEQFF.

V gene TRBV10-3 combines with J gene TRBJ2-7; 9 nucleotides agree with TRBD2. The V gene end was trimmed by 3 bases and the J gene end by 2 bases; junction bases not matched to a gene: 5. The CDR3 has 15 amino acids. Per the germline V gene, CDR1 is ENHRY and CDR2 is SYGVKD. The CDR3 sequence is CAISERAGGAYEQYF. The CDR3 DNA follows: TGTGCCATCAGTGAAAGGGCGGGAGGGGCCTACGAGCAGTACTTC.

The V call is TRBV5-1, the J call TRBJ1-3; D uncertain. CDR3 length equals 15 residues. In germline, CDR1 is SGHRS, CDR2 YFSETQ. V was pared by 0 bases and J by 2 bases, with 9 bases between. This chain's CDR3 is CASSLVGLPGNTIYF. CDR3 DNA: TGCGCCAGCAGCTTGGTAGGGTTGCCTGGAAACACCATATATTTT.

This chain links TRBV6-1 with TRBJ1-6, with TRBD1 matching over 8 bases. The V and J ends lost 7 bases and 8 bases, in that order; junction bases with no gene match: 4. The germline V gene has CDR1 MNHNS and CDR2 SASEGT. This CDR3 is 13 amino acids long. The CDR3 loop is CASIETGDSPLHF. In DNA, the CDR3 is TGTGCCAGCATCGAGACAGGGGATTCACCCCTCCACTTT.

The genes are TRBV27 and TRBJ2-5; weak D call: TRBD2 (6 bases). The V and J ends lost 3 bases and 2 bases respectively, with 13 bases between them. There are 15 residues in the CDR3. The germline CDR1 and CDR2 sequences are MNHEY and SMNVEV (reference sequence). The CDR3 region is CASSFGGGRQETQYF. In DNA form, the CDR3 reads TGTGCCAGCAGTTTTGGCGGAGGGCGGCAAGAGACCCAGTACTTC.

The chain employs TRBV7-8 and TRBJ1-4; D gene uncertain. Germline CDR1 is SGHVS and CDR2 is FQNEAQ. Trimming took off 2 bases at V and 10 bases at J, with 11 bases between the two ends. This CDR3 spans 13 amino acids. The CDR3 sequence is CASSLSNLGKLFF. The CDR3 nucleotides are TGTGCCAGCAGCTTATCGAATTTGGGAAAACTGTTTTTT.

The J gene is TRBJ2-7, the V gene TRBV5-1; D may be TRBD2 (6 bases). The length of the CDR3 is 11 residues. Deletions cut 4 bases from V and 5 bases from J, with 7 bases between. CDR1 is SGHRS, CDR2 YFSETQ, per germline. As DNA, the CDR3 is TGCGCCAGCAGCGGGAGGAACGAGCAGTACTTC. This translates into CASSGRNEQYF.

The rearrangement joins TRBV9 to TRBJ2-1, with D perhaps TRBD2 (6 bases). With 4 bases removed from V and 6 bases from J, the gap between germline ends came to 11 bases. Germline lookup yields CDR1 SGDLS and CDR2 YYNGEE. The CDR3 covers 13 residues. CDR3 nucleotide sequence: TGTGCCAGCAGCCTGGTGGAGGGCAATGAGCAGTTCTTC. Translation: CASSLVEGNEQFF.

This chain's CDR3 is CASSSGTETYEQYF. The DNA of the CDR3 is TGTGCCAGTAGTTCCGGGACAGAGACCTACGAGCAGTACTTC. The chain combines TRBV19 with TRBJ2-7; 7 bases fit TRBD1. The CDR3 length is 14 residues. The trim removed 5 bases at V and 2 bases at J, leaving 6 bases unmatched. CDR1 is LNHDA and CDR2 is SQIVND in the germline V gene (reference sequence). The whole variable domain, remainder taken from reference TRBV19 and TRBJ2-7, is DGGITQSPKYLFRKEGQNVTLSCEQNLNHDAMYWYRQDPGQGLRLIYYSQIVNDFQKGDIAEGYSVSREKKESFPLTVTSAQKNPTAFYLCASSSGTETYEQYFGPGTRLTVT.

This chain links TRBV10-3 with TRBJ1-4, with 10 bases identical to TRBD1. Looked up from germline, CDR1 is ENHRY and CDR2 is SYGVKD. The V gene end was trimmed by 8 bases and the J gene end by 8 bases; junction bases not matched to a gene: 5. The CDR3 has 13 amino acids. The CDR3 spells CAIGGTGVEKLFF. The CDR3 DNA follows: TGTGCCATCGGCGGGACAGGGGTCGAAAAACTGTTTTTT.

V usage is TRBV19 and J usage is TRBJ2-7; possible D gene TRBD2, 6 bases. Germline assignment: CDR1 LNHDA and CDR2 SQIVND (reference sequence). The ends were cut back, 1 base at V and 5 bases at J, with 18 bases in the middle. This CDR3 has 16 amino acids. CDR3 residues: CASSIGGGPRRNEQYF. The CDR3, as DNA: TGTGCCAGTAGTATAGGAGGAGGGCCCCGGAGAAACGAGCAGTACTTC.

The gene calls are TRBV18 and TRBJ2-7; 8 nucleotides agree with TRBD1. The germline CDR1 and CDR2 sequences are KGHSH and LQKENI. V gave up 2 bases and J gave up 1 base; unmatched junction bases: 7. CDR3 length: 16 amino acids. CDR3 sequence reads: CASSPFGRTGSYEQYF. The CDR3 DNA reads TGTGCCAGCTCACCATTTGGTAGGACAGGGTCCTACGAGCAGTACTTC.

The V call is TRBV19, the J call TRBJ2-3, with a tentative D call TRBD2 (6 bases). Trimming removed 5 bases from V and 5 bases from J, with 17 bases in between. This CDR3 has 15 amino acids. Per the germline V gene, CDR1 is LNHDA and CDR2 is SQIVND (reference sequence). The CDR3 DNA is TGTGCCAGTAGTTTCCGGACTAAGGGTGGAGATACGCAGTATTTT. It encodes CASSFRTKGGDTQYF. The full variable domain, rest sourced from reference TRBV19 and TRBJ2-3, is DGGITQSPKYLFRKEGQNVTLSCEQNLNHDAMYWYRQDPGQGLRLIYYSQIVNDFQKGDIAEGYSVSREKKESFPLTVTSAQKNPTAFYLCASSFRTKGGDTQYFGPGTRLTVL.

The V gene is TRBV9, the J gene TRBJ2-7; 8 bases line up with TRBD1. This CDR3 region has 16 residues. J was trimmed by 7 bases and V by 4 bases; bases with no gene match: 16. Germline V lookup: CDR1 SGDLS, CDR2 YYNGEE. For the CDR3, the DNA is TGTGCCAGCAGCCTTCGAACGGGACAGGATCTTCGGGAGCAGTACTTC. Translating it yields CASSLRTGQDLREQYF. The full variable domain, rest sourced from reference TRBV9 and TRBJ2-7, is DSGVTQTPKHLITATGQRVTLRCSPRSGDLSVYWYQQSLDQGLQFLIQYYNGEERAKGNILERFSAQQFPDLHSELNLSSLELGDSALYFCASSLRTGQDLREQYFGPGTRLTVT.

The chain uses TRBV6-1 and TRBJ1-2, with a weak D call TRBD1 (6 bases). The CDR3 is made up of 13 amino acids. Germline V gene lookup returns CDR1 MNHNS and CDR2 SASEGT. Trimming pared 3 bases from V and 8 bases from J, leaving 13 bases between. CDR3 coding DNA: TGTGCCAGCAGTGAGATCAGGGGAACAGGCTACACCTTC. This codes for CASSEIRGTGYTF.

The chain joins TRBV27 to TRBJ2-3; D not certain. This CDR3 comprises 15 residues. Trimming took off 11 bases at V and 4 bases at J, with 22 bases between the two ends. The V gene's germline CDR1 is MNHEY and CDR2 SMNVEV (reference sequence). CDR3 amino acids: CAGRVNPGIPDTQYF. The CDR3 bases are TGTGCCGGTCGAGTTAACCCTGGGATCCCAGATACGCAGTATTTT.

The V gene is TRBV10-3, the J gene TRBJ1-2; 8 bases align to TRBD1. This CDR3 contains 16 residues. The ends lost 7 bases at V and 8 bases at J; junction bases unmatched: 18. From germline, CDR1 is ENHRY and CDR2 SYGVKD. The CDR3 reads CAITRTTGDFNIGYTF. In DNA, the CDR3 is TGTGCCATCACCAGAACGACAGGGGACTTCAACATAGGCTACACCTTC.

The chain has TRBV30 and TRBJ2-1; D ambiguous. The CDR3 length is 13 residues. CDR1 GTSNPN and CDR2 SVGIG come from the germline V gene (reference sequence). V was pared by 2 bases and J by 2 bases, with 7 bases between. CDR3 protein: CAWSQPPYNEQFF. The DNA of the CDR3 is TGTGCCTGGAGTCAGCCCCCCTACAATGAGCAGTTCTTC. Using reference TRBV30 and TRBJ2-1 for the parts outside the CDR3, the full variable domain is SQTIHQWPATLVQPVGSPLSLECTVEGTSNPNLYWYRQAAGRGLQLLFYSVGIGQISSEVPQNLSASRPQDRQFILSSKKLLLSDSGFYLCAWSQPPYNEQFFGPGTRLTVL.

The chain combines TRBV5-4 with TRBJ1-1; D gene ambiguous. CDR1 is SGHNT, CDR2 YYREEE, per germline (reference sequence). V shed 4 bases and J shed 0 bases, with 10 bases lying between them. CDR3 length: 14 residues. CDR3 sequence reads: CASSTRPMNTEAFF. In DNA form, the CDR3 reads TGTGCCAGCAGCACGAGGCCCATGAACACTGAAGCTTTCTTT. Complete variable domain (other parts from reference TRBV5-4 and TRBJ1-1): ETGVTQSPTHLIKTRGQQVTLRCSSQSGHNTVSWYQQALGQGPQFIFQYYREEENGRGNFPPRFSGLQFPNYSSELNVNALELDDSALYLCASSTRPMNTEAFFGQGTRLTVV.

The chain employs TRBV6-5 and TRBJ2-2; D perhaps matches TRBD2 (5 bases). Germline CDR1 reads MNHEY; CDR2 reads SVGAGI. V was trimmed by 8 bases and J by 6 bases, leaving 10 bases between them. This CDR3 comprises 12 residues. The CDR3 loop reads CASGLRAGELFF. CDR3 sequence (DNA): TGTGCCAGCGGTTTGCGGGCCGGGGAGCTGTTTTTT.